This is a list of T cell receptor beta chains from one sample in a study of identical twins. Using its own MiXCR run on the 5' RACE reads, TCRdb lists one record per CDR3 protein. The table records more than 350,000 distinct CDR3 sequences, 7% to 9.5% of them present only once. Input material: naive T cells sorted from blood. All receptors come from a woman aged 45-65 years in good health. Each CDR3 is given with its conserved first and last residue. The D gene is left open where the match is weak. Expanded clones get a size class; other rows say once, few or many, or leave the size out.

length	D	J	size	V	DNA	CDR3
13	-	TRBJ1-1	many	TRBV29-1	TGCAGCGTTGCCGGGACACCGAACACTGAAGCTTTCTTT	CSVAGTPNTEAFF
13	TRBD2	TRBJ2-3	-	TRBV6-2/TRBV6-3	TGTGCCAGCAGTTACTCGACGGGAGGATGGCAGTATTTT	CASSYSTGGWQYF
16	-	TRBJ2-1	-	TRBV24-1	TGTGCCACCAGTAATGGCGGGGACTCCCTCTACAATGAGCAGTTCTTC	CATSNGGDSLYNEQFF
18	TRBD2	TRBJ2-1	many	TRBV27	TGTGCCAGCAGTTTCTGGCCGGTAGCGGGAGCACAGGGGAATGAGCAGTTCTTC	CASSFWPVAGAQGNEQFF
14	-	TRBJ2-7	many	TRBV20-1	TGCAGTGCTCGACTCCGGGACCAATCCTACGAGCAGTACTTC	CSARLRDQSYEQYF
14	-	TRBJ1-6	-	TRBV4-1	TGCGCCAGCAGCCAAGTTTTTGTGGGTTCACCCCTCCACTTT	CASSQVFVGSPLHF
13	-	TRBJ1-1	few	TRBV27	TGTGCCAGCAGTTCCGTTTGGGACACTGAAGCTTTCTTT	CASSSVWDTEAFF
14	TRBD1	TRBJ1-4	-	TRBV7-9	TGTGCCAGCAGGGCGGACAGGGGAGGCGAAAAACTGTTTTTT	CASRADRGGEKLFF
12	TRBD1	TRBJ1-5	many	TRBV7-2	TGTGCCAGCAGACAGGGGGACCAGCCCCAGCATTTT	CASRQGDQPQHF
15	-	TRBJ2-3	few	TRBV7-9	TGTGCCAGCAGCCTCAGCGGGCTGGGAGTAGATACGCAGTATTTT	CASSLSGLGVDTQYF
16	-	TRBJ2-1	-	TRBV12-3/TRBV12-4	TGTGCCAGCAGTTTTAAGGTCGACCCGCGGTTGATTGAGCAGTTCTTC	CASSFKVDPRLIEQFF